These 14 T cell receptor beta chains originate from one sample sequenced in a study of blood T cell repertoires in COVID-19. Profiled with immunoSEQ multiplex PCR; TCRdb holds only in-frame clones, not every one. The repertoire has 90,000 or so clones, roughly 87% of them found once; the top ten carry about 5%. Sequencing was done on a sample of peripheral blood. These receptors all come from a woman older than 75 with active COVID-19.

The rearrangement links TRBV2 to TRBJ1-5; no reliable D call. V was pared by 3 bases and J by 0 bases, with 6 bases between. The CDR3 is made up of 14 amino acids. Germline V CDR1 and CDR2: SNHLY, FYNNEI. The CDR3 DNA follows: TGTGCCAGCAGTGAGGCCCATAGCAATCAGCCCCAGCATTTT. It codes for CASSEAHSNQPQHF.

This clone was seen a handful of times. The V gene is TRBV18, the J gene TRBJ2-7, with 8 bases that match TRBD1. Germline CDR1 is KGHSH and CDR2 is LQKENI. V was clipped by 3 bases and J by 2 bases; unmatched bases: 3. This CDR3 comprises 14 residues. The CDR3: CASSPPGQAYEQYF. The CDR3 DNA is TGTGCCAGCTCACCCCCGGGACAGGCCTACGAGCAGTACTTC. Combining the CDR3 with reference TRBV18 and TRBJ2-7 gives the whole variable domain NAGVMQNPRHLVRRRGQEARLRCSPMKGHSHVYWYRQLPEEGLKFMVYLQKENIIDESGMPKERFSAEFPKEGPSILRIQQVVRGDSAAYFCASSPPGQAYEQYFGPGTRLTVT.

The gene calls are TRBV7-3 and TRBJ2-2; D might be TRBD2 (7 bases). This CDR3 comprises 15 residues. V was cut by 5 bases and J by 5 bases, with 15 bases left in between. Per the germline V gene, CDR1 is SGHTA and CDR2 is FQGTGA. The CDR3 DNA reads as TGTGCCAGCAGCCAAAGGGGAGGGGGAACCGGGGAGCTGTTTTTT. This gives the protein CASSQRGGGTGELFF.

The chain has TRBV19 and TRBJ2-1, with 7 nucleotides matching TRBD2. This CDR3 contains 14 residues. The V gene's germline CDR1 is LNHDA and CDR2 SQIVND (reference sequence). J lost 8 bases, V lost 3 bases, and 7 bases had no gene match. The CDR3 is CASSMGGEGYEQFF. The CDR3 region has the DNA TGTGCCAGTAGTATGGGTGGGGAGGGCTATGAGCAGTTCTTC.

This chain joins TRBV28 and TRBJ2-3; D is perhaps TRBD2 (5 bases). Germline V gene data show CDR1 as MDHEN and CDR2 as SYDVKM. The germline V and J ends were trimmed by 2 bases and 0 bases, with 12 bases remaining between them. This CDR3 has 16 amino acids. CDR3 region: CASSLGGSLSTDTQYF. The CDR3 DNA reads as TGTGCCAGCAGTTTAGGTGGGAGCCTTAGCACAGATACGCAGTATTTT. Full variable domain (outside the CDR3, taken from reference TRBV28 and TRBJ2-3): DVKVTQSSRYLVKRTGEKVFLECVQDMDHENMFWYRQDPGLGLRLIYFSYDVKMKEKGDIPEGYSVSREKKERFSLILESASTNQTSMYLCASSLGGSLSTDTQYFGPGTRLTVL.

V gene TRBV3-1 (or the pseudogene TRBV3-2) combines with J gene TRBJ2-5; perhaps TRBD2 as D (6 bases). Between the trimmed V and J ends, which lost 7 bases and 1 base, there was a span of 10 bases. The germline V gene has CDR1 LGHDT and CDR2 YNNKEL (reference sequence). This CDR3 has 13 amino acids. The CDR3 region has the DNA TGTGCCAGCACCGGGAGAGGCCAAGAGACCCAGTACTTC. Residues: CASTGRGQETQYF.

J is TRBJ2-7 and V is TRBV6-1, with D maybe TRBD1 (6 bases). Germline V gene sequence: CDR1 MNHNS, CDR2 SASEGT. The length of the CDR3 is 16 residues. V was cut by 0 bases and J by 4 bases, with 16 bases left in between. The CDR3 reads CASSEASRTAPYEQYF. The CDR3 DNA follows: TGTGCCAGCAGTGAAGCTTCCCGGACAGCTCCGTACGAGCAGTACTTC.

This chain uses TRBV9 with TRBJ2-2; TRBD2 matches 13 bases. The CDR3 is 15 amino acids. Germline CDR1 and CDR2: SGDLS and YYNGEE. The V and J ends lost 3 bases and 6 bases, in that order; junction bases with no gene match: 2. This CDR3 reads CASSGTSGRAGELFF. In DNA, the CDR3 is TGTGCCAGCAGCGGTACTAGCGGGAGGGCCGGGGAGCTGTTTTTT. The whole variable domain, filled in from reference TRBV9 and TRBJ2-2, reads DSGVTQTPKHLITATGQRVTLRCSPRSGDLSVYWYQQSLDQGLQFLIQYYNGEERAKGNILERFSAQQFPDLHSELNLSSLELGDSALYFCASSGTSGRAGELFFGEGSRLTVL.

This chain connects TRBV29-1 to TRBJ2-1; no definite D call. The CDR3 is 10 amino acids. V was cut by 7 bases and J by 6 bases, with 7 bases left in between. Germline CDR1 SQVTM, CDR2 ANQGSEA. The chain's CDR3 is CSATFNEQFF. Here the CDR3 DNA reads TGCAGCGCGACTTTCAATGAGCAGTTCTTC.

The V call is TRBV7-2, the J call TRBJ2-1; 9 bases line up with TRBD2. This CDR3 region has 16 residues. Germline V lookup: CDR1 SGHTA, CDR2 FQGNSA. Unmatched junction bases numbered 8, after V lost 8 bases and J lost 0 bases. The CDR3: CASSGGRGFSYNEQFF. CDR3 in DNA: TGTGCCAGCTCCGGCGGGAGGGGCTTCTCCTACAATGAGCAGTTCTTC. The complete variable domain, with remaining parts taken from reference TRBV7-2 and TRBJ2-1, reads GAGVSQSPSNKVTEKGKDVELRCDPISGHTALYWYRQSLGQGLEFLIYFQGNSAPDKSGLPSDRFSAERTGGSVSTLTIQRTQQEDSAVYLCASSGGRGFSYNEQFFGPGTRLTVL.

This rearrangement joins TRBV27 to TRBJ2-2; 10 bases match TRBD2. J was trimmed by 5 bases and V by 0 bases; bases with no gene match: 3. Germline CDR1 is MNHEY and CDR2 is SMNVEV (reference sequence). CDR3 size: 16 residues. The CDR3 sequence is CASSLSASGRTGELFF. The CDR3 coding sequence is TGTGCCAGCAGTTTATCGGCTAGCGGGAGAACCGGGGAGCTGTTTTTT.

The V and J genes are TRBV6-2 or TRBV6-3 and TRBJ2-5; D is uncertain. The J call is in doubt because the DNA end fits TRBJ2-7 better. The CDR3 has 14 residues. Germline V lookup: CDR1 MNHEY, CDR2 SVGEGT. CDR3 nucleotide sequence: TGTGCCAGCAGTGTACACGACCTGTACTACGAGCAGTACTTC. Its protein product is CASSVHDLYYEQYF.

The chain links TRBV5-6 to TRBJ2-7, with D possibly matching TRBD1 (6 bases). V was trimmed by 3 bases and J by 4 bases, leaving 20 bases between them. CDR1 and CDR2 from the germline V gene are SGHDT and YYEEEE. This CDR3 comprises 16 residues. The CDR3 DNA sequence: TGTGCCAGCAGCTATCCCGGCCCGATGGGGGCTTACGAGCAGTACTTC. It is translated as CASSYPGPMGAYEQYF.

This sequence joins TRBV6-2 or TRBV6-3 and TRBJ1-5; TRBD1 might be the D (6 bases). Per the germline V gene, CDR1 is MNHEY and CDR2 is SVGEGT. CDR3 length equals 15 residues. Trimming left V 2 bases short and J 1 base short, with 9 bases between. The CDR3 nucleotides are TGTGCCAGCAGTTACAGGACAGTAAGCAATCAGCCCCAGCATTTT. It codes for CASSYRTVSNQPQHF.